This entry is about one T cell receptor (beta chain). This sample was taken from a study of blood T cell repertoires in COVID-19. V shed 8 bases and J 3 bases; nucleotides not matched to a gene: 10. In germline, CDR1 is MGHRA, CDR2 YSYEKL. This CDR3 is built from 16 residues. Enrollees, about 18 to 89 years old, lived in 25 or so US areas. Assay used: immunoSEQ multiplex PCR; TCRdb lists only in-frame clones, some missing. Among some 210,000 clones listed, 80% to 85% were seen once. This receptor was obtained from a woman between 45 and 65 years old with acute COVID-19. The specimen sequenced was PBMCs or T cells enriched from blood (not recorded which). The rearrangement links TRBV4-1 to TRBJ2-1, with 10 bases that match TRBD1. CDR3: CASGSMGQGIYNEQFF. The CDR3 DNA is TGCGCCAGCGGTTCGATGGGACAGGGGATCTACAATGAGCAGTTCTTC.